The clone carrying this TCR beta chain has more than one count but fewer than ten. The target antigen is unknown. In the PCR, 60 Vbeta and 13 Jbeta primers were used. This table comes from immunoSEQ multiplex PCR, and its TCRdb copy is limited to in-frame clones, with some not included. Of about 99,000 clones listed, 60% to 80% were seen once; the top ten hold 3% to 3.5%. This CDR3 is built from 14 residues. Trimming pared 3 bases from V and 6 bases from J, leaving 15 bases between. CDR1 and CDR2 (germline): MNHNS, SASEGT. The donors gave bone marrow, and they were healthy. This entry comes from a study of cytomegalovirus exposure and HLA in healthy donors. Study-level points and caveats: DRB1 had the most TCR associations and HLA-C the fewest, a later analysis found, with rates varying by HLA locus. The HLA-A and HLA-B alleles of most subjects were reportedly predicted accurately from TCR beta sequences. Most TCRs appeared rarely, but some public TCRs recurred in many donors.

Sequenced material: PBMCs. This clonotype was obtained from a man aged 40-49 years in good health and CMV-seronegative. The chain recombines TRBV6-1 with TRBJ2-7; tentatively, D is TRBD1 (6 bases). Written as DNA, the CDR3 is TGTGCCAGCAGTGAGGGGCAGGGGTTAGGCGAGCAGTACTTC. It translates to CASSEGQGLGEQYF.